This entry describes one T cell receptor beta chain. No much larger clonotype is one base removed from it; base qualities were not supplied. Other nucleotide sequences in the sample specify the same CDR3. The meaning of the sample's time point label: cells obtained before transplantation from donor or recipient. In the mixed lymphocyte reactions, 200,000 CFSE-labeled pre-transplant responders were plated with 200,000 irradiated violet-dye-labeled stimulators and cultured for 5 to 6 days. Proliferating CD3+CD4+CFSE-low and CD3+CD8+CFSE-low responder cells were FACS-sorted on a BD Influx sorter after the mixed lymphocyte reaction. The library came from the immunoSEQ multiplex PCR assay. In most patients, genomic DNA was isolated using the Qiagen DNeasy Blood and Tissue Kit and sent frozen to Adaptive Biotechnologies for TCR sequencing. For most patients, genomic DNA was subjected to high-throughput TCR-beta CDR3 sequencing by Adaptive Biotechnologies. In the source study's methods: TCR sequencing data for 15 to 20 patients were retrieved from Adaptive's ImmunoSEQ software; a few other patients were processed with MiXCR and VDJtools. To correct CD4 versus CD8 sorting errors, any sequence found in both subsets at a frequency ratio below 5:1 was removed. CDR3 nucleotide sequences shared by donor and recipient were removed because the origin of these sequences could not be assigned. Alloreactive clones required at least 2-fold expansion over unstimulated cells and minimum CFSE-low frequency of 0.002% (template counts) or 0.001% (read counts). Clones were considered mappable if detected in sequenced pre-transplant spleen, lymph node, or MLR CFSE-low populations of the donor or recipient. Cumulative frequency of alloreactive clones was calculated as a percentage of all sequences weighted by copy number. In TCRdb, the immuneACCESS table is reduced to in-frame sequences with V and J assigned. These tables do not hold every clone; where another copy was compared, an unresolved V gene accounts for under half, and the others remain unexplained. That table is the source of V, J and clone size, and D and trimming were worked out from the DNA. This sample lists 12,000 to 15,000 clones; 25% to 40% were detected once. The ten largest clonotypes hold approximately 2% of the sample.

This entry belongs to a study of graft-versus-host responses after intestinal transplantation (dated by TCRdb to about 2021). For context, the study as a whole: Recipients received multivisceral, liver-intestinal, or isolated intestinal transplants. Rather than going through the commercial service, samples from a few later patients were sequenced in-house on an Illumina MiSeq and processed with MiXCR. A peak of at least 4% donor T cells among recipient peripheral blood mononuclear cells was the definition used for donor T cell macrochimerism. Alloreactive clones were identified by sequencing pre-transplant mixed lymphocyte reaction products and comparing them with unstimulated pre-transplant donor and recipient T cells. A cohort of under 30 intestinal transplant recipients, including one retransplant, was enrolled, and a few patients lacking pretransplant specimens were excluded. Every recipient was given anti-thymocyte globulin induction, followed by roughly 3 years of maintenance tacrolimus and steroids. After intestinal transplantation, graft-versus-host and host-versus-graft alloreactive T cell clones in the graft, circulation and bone marrow were tracked using bulk TCR-beta CDR3 sequencing.

The germline V gene sets CDR1 to SGDLS and CDR2 to YYNGEE. The CDR3 starts with the cysteine, ends with the phenylalanine, and has 15 residues. The kept DNA is CDR3 alone, 45 bases in frame from the first base. Trimming accounts for 3 bases at V and 7 bases at J, while the number of junction bases matched to no gene is 9. The full study reports these points: High GvH to HvG T cell clonal ratios were observed in the allografts of patients with donor T cell macrochimerism. GvH clones were detected in recipient bone marrow, and some appeared earlier in ileal mucosa or blood, consistent with an intestinal mucosal origin. The conclusions were limited by the relatively low number and heterogeneity of the intestinal transplant patients. Early after transplant, peak levels of circulating GvH clones were found to be associated with declines in HvG clones.

The sequenced sample was alloreactive CD8+ T cells from a mixed lymphocyte reaction culture, obtained before intestinal transplant. The cell subset or site label of this sample denotes: CFSE-low proliferating T cells sorted from roughly six-day pre-transplant mixed lymphocyte reaction (GvH or HvG direction). The clonotype originates from a human patient who received an intestinal transplant. Here the chain combines TRBV9 and TRBJ2-2; TRBD1 matches 7 bases in the middle. The CDR3 amino acid sequence is: CASSGTSGGGGELFF. The sequenced DNA is TGTGCCAGCAGCGGGACTTCAGGGGGTGGCGGGGAGCTGTTTTTT.